What follows describes a single T cell receptor (beta chain). No antigen is known for it. This sample is drawn from a study of CD8+ T cells in alopecia areata. Whole-study results and caveats: TCR sharing across patients was less clear than in mice, possibly HLA-related. Scalp lesions, especially in alopecia totalis/universalis, had higher clonality than normal scalp.

From germline, CDR1 is DFQATT and CDR2 SNEGSKA (reference sequence). The CDR3 extends over 10 amino acids. The germline V and J ends were trimmed by 7 bases and 9 bases, with 12 bases remaining between them. Following extraction, RNA underwent reverse transcription to cDNA, which served as the sequencing template. Here immunoSEQ multiplex PCR was the method, and the copy in TCRdb shows in-frame clones only, minus some. The data show roughly 150,000 clones, 55% to 65% seen once. The chain employs TRBV20-1 and TRBJ2-5; D not certain. This sequence was found in a human donor in good health. The sample taken for sequencing was CD4+ T cells sorted from blood. The CDR3 nucleotides read TGCAGTGGGGGTAGACTGTCCCAGTACTTC. It codes for CSGGRLSQYF.